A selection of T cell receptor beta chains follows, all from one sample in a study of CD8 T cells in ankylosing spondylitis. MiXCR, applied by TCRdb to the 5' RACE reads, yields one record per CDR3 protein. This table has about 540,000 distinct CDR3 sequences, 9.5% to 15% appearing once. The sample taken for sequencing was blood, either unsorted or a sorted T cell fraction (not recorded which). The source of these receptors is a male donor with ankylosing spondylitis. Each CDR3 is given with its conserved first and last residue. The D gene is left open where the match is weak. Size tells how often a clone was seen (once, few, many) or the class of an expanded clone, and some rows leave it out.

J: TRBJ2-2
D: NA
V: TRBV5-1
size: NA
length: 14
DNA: TGCGCCAGCAGCACGGTTGGAGGTACCGGGGAGCTGTTTTTT
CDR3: CASSTVGGTGELFF

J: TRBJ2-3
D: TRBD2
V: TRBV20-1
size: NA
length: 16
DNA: TGCAGTGCCTCTTTTAGCGCGGGAGGTTCCACAGATACGCAGTATTTT
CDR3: CSASFSAGGSTDTQYF

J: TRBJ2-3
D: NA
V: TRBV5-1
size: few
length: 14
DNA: TGCGCCAGCACCCCATCGACGCCGACAGATACGCAGTATTTT
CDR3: CASTPSTPTDTQYF

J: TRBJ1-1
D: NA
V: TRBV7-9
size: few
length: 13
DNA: TGTGCCAGCAGCTCGGACACAACCGCTGAAGCTTTCTTT
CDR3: CASSSDTTAEAFF

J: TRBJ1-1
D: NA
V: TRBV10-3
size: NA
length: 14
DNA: TGTGCCATCAGTGAGTCTTCAGTGAACACTGAAGCTTTCTTT
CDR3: CAISESSVNTEAFF

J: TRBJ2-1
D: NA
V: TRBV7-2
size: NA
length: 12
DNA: TGTGCCAGCAGCGTATGGACCAATGAGCAGTTCTTC
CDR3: CASSVWTNEQFF

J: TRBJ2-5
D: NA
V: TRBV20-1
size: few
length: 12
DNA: TGCAGTGCTAGCGGGCAGACTGGGACCCAGTACTTC
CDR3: CSASGQTGTQYF

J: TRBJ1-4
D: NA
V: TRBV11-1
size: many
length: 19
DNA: TGTGCCAGCAGCTTACCGACAGGCACCCCGGGAGGAACTAATGAAAAACTGTTTTTT
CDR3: CASSLPTGTPGGTNEKLFF

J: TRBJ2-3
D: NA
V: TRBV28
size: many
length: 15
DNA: TGTGCCAGCAGTACTCAGGGGAGCGACACAGATACGCAGTATTTT
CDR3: CASSTQGSDTDTQYF

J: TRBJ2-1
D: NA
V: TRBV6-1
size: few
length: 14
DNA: TGTGCCGGACGCGGGGAAACCTTTTACAATGAGCAGTTCTTC
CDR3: CAGRGETFYNEQFF

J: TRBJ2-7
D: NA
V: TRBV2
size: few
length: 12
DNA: TGTGCCAGCAGAGCCGGGACTCACGAGCAGTACTTC
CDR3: CASRAGTHEQYF

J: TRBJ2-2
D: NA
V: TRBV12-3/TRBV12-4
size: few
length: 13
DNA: TGTGCCAGCACTATTGGGGCACCCGGGGAGCTGTTTTTT
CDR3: CASTIGAPGELFF

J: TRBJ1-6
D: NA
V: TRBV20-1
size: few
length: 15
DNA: TGCAGTGCTAGAGATTCCACTCACGGGAATTCACCCCTCCACTTT
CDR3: CSARDSTHGNSPLHF

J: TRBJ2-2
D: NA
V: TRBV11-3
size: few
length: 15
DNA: TGTGCCAGCAGGTTGCTTCAGGGGAACACCGGGGAGCTGTTTTTT
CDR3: CASRLLQGNTGELFF

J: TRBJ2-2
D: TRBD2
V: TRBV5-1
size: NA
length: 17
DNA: TGCGCCAGCAGCAGGACTAGCGGGTCTGTCAACACCGGGGAGCTGTTTTTT
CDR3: CASSRTSGSVNTGELFF

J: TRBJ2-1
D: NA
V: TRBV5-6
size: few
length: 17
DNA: TGTGCCAGCAGCGTTGTGAAGACCCCCTCTATTTACAATGAGCAGTTCTTC
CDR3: CASSVVKTPSIYNEQFF

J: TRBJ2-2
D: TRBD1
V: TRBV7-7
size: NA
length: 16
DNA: TGTGCCAGCAGCCCAGGGACAGGGGTTTGGGCCGGGGAGCTGTTTTTT
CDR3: CASSPGTGVWAGELFF

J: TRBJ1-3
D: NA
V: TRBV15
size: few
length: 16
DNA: TGTGCCACCAGCCAATTCCCGGTAGGGACTGGAAACACCATATATTTT
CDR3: CATSQFPVGTGNTIYF

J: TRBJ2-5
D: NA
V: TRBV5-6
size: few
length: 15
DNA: TGTGCCAGCAGCTTGGTTCTGGGGGCACAAGAGACCCAGTACTTC
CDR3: CASSLVLGAQETQYF

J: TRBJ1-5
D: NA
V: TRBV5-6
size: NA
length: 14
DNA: TGTGCCAGCAGCTTTGGAATTAGCAATCAGCCCCAGCATTTT
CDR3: CASSFGISNQPQHF

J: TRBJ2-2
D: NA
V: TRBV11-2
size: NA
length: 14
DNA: TGTGCCAGCAGCTTGGGGGAGCTCACCGGGGAGCTGTTTTTT
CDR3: CASSLGELTGELFF

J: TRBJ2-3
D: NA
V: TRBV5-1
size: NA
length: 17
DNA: TGCGCCAGCAGCCCCCTACCAGGCCCCATTCTCACAGATACGCAGTATTTT
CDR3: CASSPLPGPILTDTQYF

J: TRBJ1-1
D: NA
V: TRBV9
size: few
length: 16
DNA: TGTGCCAGCAGCGTAGGGGCAGGCAACATGAACACTGAAGCTTTCTTT
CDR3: CASSVGAGNMNTEAFF

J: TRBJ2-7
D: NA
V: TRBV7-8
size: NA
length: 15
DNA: TGTGCCAGCAGCGGGCGGGCAGGGGCTTCCTACGAGCAGTACTTC
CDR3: CASSGRAGASYEQYF

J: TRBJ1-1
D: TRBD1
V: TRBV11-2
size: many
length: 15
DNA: TGTGCCAGCAGCTGGGGGACAGGGGTGAACACTGAAGCTTTCTTT
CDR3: CASSWGTGVNTEAFF

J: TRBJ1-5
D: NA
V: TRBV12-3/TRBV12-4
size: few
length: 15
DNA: TGTGCCAGCAGTTTTATGGGGGGCGCGGATCAGCCCCAGCATTTT
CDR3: CASSFMGGADQPQHF

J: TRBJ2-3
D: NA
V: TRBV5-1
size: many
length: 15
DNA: TGCGCCAGCCGAATCGGGGCAGGCAGGACAGATACGCAGTATTTT
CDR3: CASRIGAGRTDTQYF

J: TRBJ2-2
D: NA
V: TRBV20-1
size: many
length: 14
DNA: TGCAGTGCTAGACCGGGACAAAACACCGGGGAGCTGTTTTTT
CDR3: CSARPGQNTGELFF

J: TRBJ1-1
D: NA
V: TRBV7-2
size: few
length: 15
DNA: TGTGCCAGCAGCTTAGAAGTGGGGAGAAGCACTGAAGCTTTCTTT
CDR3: CASSLEVGRSTEAFF

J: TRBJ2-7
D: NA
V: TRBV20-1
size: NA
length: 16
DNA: TGCAGTGCTAGAGATCAAGGGACCCACCCCCTCTACGAGCAGTACTTC
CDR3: CSARDQGTHPLYEQYF

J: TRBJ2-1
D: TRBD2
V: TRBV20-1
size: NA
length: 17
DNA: TGCAGTGCTCCCCGGACTAGCGGATTGGGATCCTACAATGAGCAGTTCTTC
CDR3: CSAPRTSGLGSYNEQFF

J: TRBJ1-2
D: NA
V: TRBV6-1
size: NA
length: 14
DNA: TGTGCCAGCAGTCCCGGGACGTTTAACTATGGCTACACCTTC
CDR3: CASSPGTFNYGYTF

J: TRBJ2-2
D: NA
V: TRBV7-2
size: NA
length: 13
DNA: TGTGCCAGCAGCTTTTGGGGGGCCGGGGAGCTGTTTTTT
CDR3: CASSFWGAGELFF

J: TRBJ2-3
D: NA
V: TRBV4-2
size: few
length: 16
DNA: TGTGCCAGCAGCCAAGAGGGCTCGAGGGCCGGGGATACGCAGTATTTT
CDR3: CASSQEGSRAGDTQYF

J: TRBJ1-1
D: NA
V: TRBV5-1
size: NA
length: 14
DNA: TGCGCCAGCAGCGTGGGGGTGATGAACACTGAAGCTTTCTTT
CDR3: CASSVGVMNTEAFF

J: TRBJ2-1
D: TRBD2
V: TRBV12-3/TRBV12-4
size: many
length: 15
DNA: TGTGCCAGCAGTTCCTCTAGCGGCCAATACAATGAGCAGTTCTTC
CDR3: CASSSSSGQYNEQFF

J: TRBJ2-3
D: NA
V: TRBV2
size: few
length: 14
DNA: TGTGCCAGCAGTGAAATAAGCAGCACAGATACGCAGTATTTT
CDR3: CASSEISSTDTQYF

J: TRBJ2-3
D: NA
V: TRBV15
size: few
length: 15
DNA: TGTGCCACCAGCAAGCCCAGGGGTGACACAGATACGCAGTATTTT
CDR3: CATSKPRGDTDTQYF

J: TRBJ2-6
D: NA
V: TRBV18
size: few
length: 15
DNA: TGTGCCAGCTCACCGGAGGTTGGAGGGGCCAACGTCCTGACTTTC
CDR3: CASSPEVGGANVLTF

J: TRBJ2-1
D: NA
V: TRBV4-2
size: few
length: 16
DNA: TGTGCCAGCAGCCTACGGGACTCCGGGAAAAGGAATGAGCAGTTCTTC
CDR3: CASSLRDSGKRNEQFF

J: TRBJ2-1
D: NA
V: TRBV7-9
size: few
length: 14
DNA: TGTGCCAGCAGCTCCTCAGGGGAGAACAATGAGCAGTTCTTC
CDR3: CASSSSGENNEQFF

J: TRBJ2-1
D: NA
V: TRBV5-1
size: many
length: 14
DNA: TGCGCCAGCAGCTTGGCGGTAGTTAAGGATGAGCAGTTCTTC
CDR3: CASSLAVVKDEQFF

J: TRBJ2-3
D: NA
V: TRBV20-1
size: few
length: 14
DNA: TGCAGTGCTAGGGACTCTGGCAGCACAGATACGCAGTATTTT
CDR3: CSARDSGSTDTQYF

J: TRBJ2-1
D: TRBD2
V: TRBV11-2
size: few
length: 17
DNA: TGTGCCAGCAGCCCATGGGTGACTAGCGGTTTCTACAATGAGCAGTTCTTC
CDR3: CASSPWVTSGFYNEQFF

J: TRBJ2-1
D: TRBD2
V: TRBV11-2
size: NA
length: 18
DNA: TGTGCCAGCAGCTTCCTCGGGACTAGCGGGATCAGTTACAATGAGCAGTTCTTC
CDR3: CASSFLGTSGISYNEQFF

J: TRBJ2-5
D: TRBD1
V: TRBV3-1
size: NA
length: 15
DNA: TGTGCCAGCAGCCCCGAAAGGGGGCAATTAGAGACCCAGTACTTC
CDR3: CASSPERGQLETQYF

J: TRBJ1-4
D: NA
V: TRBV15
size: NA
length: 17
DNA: TGTACCACCAGCAGAGACGGGGACTACCCAACTAATGAAAAACTGTTTTTT
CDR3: CTTSRDGDYPTNEKLFF

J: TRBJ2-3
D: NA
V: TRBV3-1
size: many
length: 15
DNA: TGTGCCAGCAGCCAAGATCAGGACAGCACAGATACGCAGTATTTT
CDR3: CASSQDQDSTDTQYF

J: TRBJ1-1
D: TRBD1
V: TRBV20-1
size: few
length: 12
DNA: TGCAGTGCCAGGGGGCTGAACACTGAAGCTTTCTTT
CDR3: CSARGLNTEAFF

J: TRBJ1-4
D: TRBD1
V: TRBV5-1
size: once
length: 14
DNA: TGCGCCAGCAGCCGAGGACAGGTTAATGAAAAACTGTTTTTT
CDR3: CASSRGQVNEKLFF

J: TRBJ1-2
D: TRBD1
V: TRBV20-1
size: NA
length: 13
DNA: TGCAGTGGGACGACAGGGAGCTCGTCTGGCTACACCTTC
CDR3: CSGTTGSSSGYTF

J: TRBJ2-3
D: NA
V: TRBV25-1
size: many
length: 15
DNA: TGTGCCAGCAGTGATCCAGCGCTACCCACAGATACGCAGTATTTT
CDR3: CASSDPALPTDTQYF

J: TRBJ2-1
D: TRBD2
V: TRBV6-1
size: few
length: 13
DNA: TGTGCCAGCGCGGCGGGAGGGCCGAATGAGCAGTTCTTC
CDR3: CASAAGGPNEQFF

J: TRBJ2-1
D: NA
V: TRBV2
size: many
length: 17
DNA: TGTGCCAGCAGTGAATCTTACAGGGCTGACTCCTACAATGAGCAGTTCTTC
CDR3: CASSESYRADSYNEQFF

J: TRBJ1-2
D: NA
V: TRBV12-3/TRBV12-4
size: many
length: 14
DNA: TGTGCCAGCAGCCTATCCGGGGGAATCTATGGCTACACCTTC
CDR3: CASSLSGGIYGYTF

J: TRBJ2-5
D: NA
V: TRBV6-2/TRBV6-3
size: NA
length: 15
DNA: TGTGCCAGCAGTTACTCGGCTAGCGTAGAAGAGACCCAGTACTTC
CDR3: CASSYSASVEETQYF